Included here is one TCR beta chain sequence, with context. Its antigen is still unknown. This entry belongs to a study of shared clonotypes between healthy human individuals. The study, taken as a whole, reports: Large sequencing depth failed to make sorted-subset sequencing complete, rarefaction showed.

Methods used by the authors: Quality scores were absent from the junction-only immunoSEQ sequences, so filtering differed. Repertoires were generated with immunoSEQ multiplex PCR, while TCRdb's copy carries only in-frame clones and drops some. For V, J and clone size, that table is used; D and trimming come from the DNA. The repertoire consists of over a million clones, with about 80% occurring once and the leading ten covering approximately 1.3%. V lost 6 bases and J lost 9; bases outside the gene matches: 5. Germline lookup yields CDR1 SGHTA and CDR2 FQGNSA. CDR3 length: 13 amino acids. The clonotype was recovered from a man aged 18 to 30 in good health. Sequencing input: memory CD4+ T cells sorted from blood. Subset in this sample: CD45RA-negative fraction. The gene calls are TRBV7-2 and TRBJ2-6; 7 nucleotides align to TRBD1. CDR3 in DNA: TGTGCCAGCAGACGAGACAGGGACAACGTCCTGACTTTC. Translation: CASRRDRDNVLTF.